The rows below give T cell receptor beta chains drawn from one sample of a study of blood T cell repertoires in COVID-19. Profiled with immunoSEQ multiplex PCR; TCRdb holds only in-frame clones, not every one. In the table there are over 65,000 clones, roughly 90% of which are singletons. Sequenced: peripheral blood. Receptors originate from a woman in her sixties or seventies with acute or convalescent COVID-19. Each CDR3 is given with its conserved first and last residue. The D gene is left open where the match is weak. Expanded clones are given a class, and other clones once, few, many or no size at all.

TGTGCCACCAGTGCCGCCGGACTAAACACAGATACGCAGTATTTT	CATSAAGLNTDTQYF	-	TRBV24-1	TRBJ2-3	-
TGTGCCAGCAGCCAAGGTGCCGGGACTAGCGGGGGCCTGTGCGCCGGGGAGCTGTTTTTT	CASSQGAGTSGGLCAGELFF	-	TRBV3-1/TRBV3-2	TRBJ2-2	TRBD2
TGTGCCAGTGGGGCGGGAGTATTGAACACCGGGGAGCTGTTTTTT	CASGAGVLNTGELFF	-	TRBV19	TRBJ2-2	TRBD2
TGTGCCAGCAGAGACAGGGAAGTCACTGAAGCTTTCTTT	CASRDREVTEAFF	-	TRBV6-5	TRBJ1-1	TRBD1
TGCGCCAGCAGCCGCGCTCCTAGCGGGGGGAACACCGGGGAGCTGTTTTTT	CASSRAPSGGNTGELFF	-	TRBV4-1	TRBJ2-2	TRBD2
TGTGCCAGCAGACCACCCGCGGGAGGAGACACCGGGGAGCTGTTTTTT	CASRPPAGGDTGELFF	-	TRBV6-6	TRBJ2-2	TRBD2
TGCGCCAGCAGCCTGGGGAGGGAAGCTTTCTTT	CASSLGREAFF	few	TRBV5-1	TRBJ1-1	-
TGTGCCAGCAGCTTGGCAGGGGGCTATACTGAAGCTTTCTTT	CASSLAGGYTEAFF	-	TRBV11-2	TRBJ1-1	TRBD1
TGTGCCAGCAGCCGAGGAGGGCAGCTAGAGACCCAGTACTTC	CASSRGGQLETQYF	-	TRBV7-9	TRBJ2-5	-
TGTGCCAGCAGCTTATCGGGGGTGGATCAAACTGAAGCTTTCTTT	CASSLSGVDQTEAFF	few	TRBV7-8	TRBJ1-1	-
TGTGCCAGCAGGGGTACGGGGGGGCGCACCGGGGAGCTGTTTTTT	CASRGTGGRTGELFF	few	TRBV2	TRBJ2-2	TRBD2
TGTGCCAGCAGTGACCCTTCCGGGACAGGGGTAGAGACCCAGTACTTC	CASSDPSGTGVETQYF	-	TRBV25-1	TRBJ2-5	TRBD1
TGTGCCAGCAAGACGGCGGCCTCACGGACAGATACGCAGTATTTT	CASKTAASRTDTQYF	-	TRBV28	TRBJ2-3	-
TGCGCCAGCAGCCAAGATCCAGGGGGAACTAATGAAAAACTGTTTTTT	CASSQDPGGTNEKLFF	once	TRBV4-1	TRBJ1-4	TRBD1
TGTGCCAGCAGCCTAGACAGGGGGCCTGGCTACACCTTC	CASSLDRGPGYTF	-	TRBV5-4	TRBJ1-2	TRBD1
TGCGCCAGCAGCCCCGATGCCGGAGATGGAAACACCATATATTTT	CASSPDAGDGNTIYF	-	TRBV5-1	TRBJ1-3	-
TGTGCCAGCAGCGGGACTAGCGGGGCGTGGGGCGCAGATACGCAGTATTTT	CASSGTSGAWGADTQYF	once	TRBV28	TRBJ2-3	TRBD2
TGTGCCAGCAGCCAAGGGGACAGGGGGGCTCGGGGCTACACCTTC	CASSQGDRGARGYTF	once	TRBV3-1/TRBV3-2	TRBJ1-2	TRBD1
TGCGCCAGCAGCTCCCCCGGGACAGGGAGTGGCTACACCTTC	CASSSPGTGSGYTF	-	TRBV5-1	TRBJ1-2	TRBD1
TGCGCCAGCAGCAACCCCCGACAGGGAACTAATGAAAAACTGTTTTTT	CASSNPRQGTNEKLFF	few	TRBV4-1	TRBJ1-4	TRBD1
TGTGCCAGCAGTGAGACCGGGACAGGTTATGGCTACACCTTC	CASSETGTGYGYTF	-	TRBV6-1	TRBJ1-2	TRBD1
TGCAGTGCTAGTGTAAGGGGCCGTGGCTACACCTTC	CSASVRGRGYTF	-	TRBV20-1	TRBJ1-2	-
TGTGCCACCAGCAGAGATCTACGCAGGGGTGGCGAAAAACTGTTTTTT	CATSRDLRRGGEKLFF	few	TRBV15	TRBJ1-4	-
TGTGCCAGCAGCTTACCCGAGGTCGGGTACACGGGGGAGCTGTTTTTT	CASSLPEVGYTGELFF	-	TRBV11-2	TRBJ2-2	-
TGCGCCAGCAGCTTGAGGGGGACAGGGCTTGAGACCCAGTACTTC	CASSLRGTGLETQYF	-	TRBV5-1	TRBJ2-5	TRBD1
TGCAGCGTTGGCGGGTCTGGGGTGAACTATGGCTACACCTTC	CSVGGSGVNYGYTF	-	TRBV29-1	TRBJ1-2	-
TGTGCCAGCACATACAGGGTTAGCAATCAGCCCCAGCATTTT	CASTYRVSNQPQHF	-	TRBV6-5	TRBJ1-5	-
TGTGCCAGCAGTCAGGGGTCGGACACTGAAGCTTTCTTT	CASSQGSDTEAFF	-	TRBV28	TRBJ1-1	-
TGCGCCAGCAGCTTGGACCAGGGGCACTATGGCTACACCTTC	CASSLDQGHYGYTF	few	TRBV5-1	TRBJ1-2	-
TGTGCCAGTGGCAGGGAGGGCAGAAACACCGGGGAGCTGTTTTTT	CASGREGRNTGELFF	-	TRBV19	TRBJ2-2	TRBD2
TGTGCCAGCTCACTGGGCAGGGGCGCCATAGATACGCAGTATTTT	CASSLGRGAIDTQYF	-	TRBV18	TRBJ2-3	-
TGTGCCAGCAGAGCGGCAGGCACAGATACGCAGTATTTT	CASRAAGTDTQYF	-	TRBV12-3/TRBV12-4	TRBJ2-3	-
TGTGCCAGTAGTATAGACACAGGTGAAGCTTTCTTT	CASSIDTGEAFF	-	TRBV19	TRBJ1-1	-
TGTGCCAGCAGCGCGGGACAGGGAGGTGGCTACACCTTC	CASSAGQGGGYTF	once	TRBV28	TRBJ1-2	TRBD1
TGCGCCAGCAGCTTGGCCTGGGACAGGGCATCAGATACGCAGTATTTT	CASSLAWDRASDTQYF	-	TRBV5-1	TRBJ2-3	TRBD1
TGTGCCAGCAGTTACCCCCCTGGGAGCAGCAATCAGCCCCAGCATTTT	CASSYPPGSSNQPQHF	once	TRBV6-6	TRBJ1-5	-
TGTGCCAGCAGAAGCCGAGGTGGCTACACCTTC	CASRSRGGYTF	-	TRBV28	TRBJ1-2	-
TGTGCCAGCGGAGACGCGGGCGCAGATACGCAGTATTTT	CASGDAGADTQYF	-	TRBV27	TRBJ2-3	-
TGCGCCAGCAGCCTGGGACAGGGGAGGACTGAAGCTTTCTTT	CASSLGQGRTEAFF	-	TRBV5-1	TRBJ1-1	TRBD1
TGTGCCAGCTCACCGTTACCGGGACAGACTAATTCACCCCTCCACTTT	CASSPLPGQTNSPLHF	-	TRBV18	TRBJ1-6	TRBD1
TGTGCCAGCAGCTACGACAGGAACTATGGCTACACCTTC	CASSYDRNYGYTF	-	TRBV5-4	TRBJ1-2	-
TGTGCCAGCAGTCCCTTGGACCGGCCAGGGGGCAATCAGCCCCAGCATTTT	CASSPLDRPGGNQPQHF	-	TRBV6-6	TRBJ1-5	-
TGTGCCAGCAGTGAATTCGGGAGGGGGCAGGACACTGAAGCTTTCTTT	CASSEFGRGQDTEAFF	once	TRBV6-1	TRBJ1-1	TRBD1
TGTGCCAGCAGCTTAGAGCAGGGGAGGGGTAATGGCTACACCTTC	CASSLEQGRGNGYTF	-	TRBV7-9	TRBJ1-2	-
TGTGCCAGCACCAACAGGGCATATAGCGGGGAGCTGTTTTTT	CASTNRAYSGELFF	-	TRBV7-9	TRBJ2-2	-
TGTGCCAGCAGTGCGACAAACAATCAGCCCCAGCATTTT	CASSATNNQPQHF	-	TRBV9	TRBJ1-5	-